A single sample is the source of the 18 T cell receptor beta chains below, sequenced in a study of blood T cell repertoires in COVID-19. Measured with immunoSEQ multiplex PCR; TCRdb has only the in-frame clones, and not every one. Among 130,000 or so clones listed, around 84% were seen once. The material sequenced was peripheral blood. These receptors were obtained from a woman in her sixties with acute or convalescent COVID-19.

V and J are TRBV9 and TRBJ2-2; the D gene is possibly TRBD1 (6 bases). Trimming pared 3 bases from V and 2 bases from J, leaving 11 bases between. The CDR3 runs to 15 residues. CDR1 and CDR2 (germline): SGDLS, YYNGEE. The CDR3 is CASSAGTPNTGELFF. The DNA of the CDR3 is TGTGCCAGCAGCGCCGGGACACCCAACACCGGGGAGCTGTTTTTT.

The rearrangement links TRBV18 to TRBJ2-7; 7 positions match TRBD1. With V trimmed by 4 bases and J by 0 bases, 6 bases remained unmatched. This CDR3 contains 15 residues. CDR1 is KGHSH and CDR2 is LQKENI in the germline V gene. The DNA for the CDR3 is TGTGCCAGCTCACTCGGGACAGACGTCTCCTACGAGCAGTACTTC. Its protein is CASSLGTDVSYEQYF.

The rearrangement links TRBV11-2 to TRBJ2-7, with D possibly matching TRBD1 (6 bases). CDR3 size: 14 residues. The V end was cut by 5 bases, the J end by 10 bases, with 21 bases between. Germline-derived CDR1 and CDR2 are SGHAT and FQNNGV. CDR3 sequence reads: CASSPSGEPGNQYF. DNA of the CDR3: TGTGCCAGCAGCCCTTCAGGGGAGCCAGGGAACCAGTACTTC.

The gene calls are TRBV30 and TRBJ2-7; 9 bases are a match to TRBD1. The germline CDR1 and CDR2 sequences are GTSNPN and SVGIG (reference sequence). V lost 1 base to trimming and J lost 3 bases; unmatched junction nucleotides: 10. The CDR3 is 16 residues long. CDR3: CAWSDSGRTGVYEQYF. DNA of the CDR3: TGTGCCTGGAGTGACTCCGGTAGGACAGGGGTCTACGAGCAGTACTTC.

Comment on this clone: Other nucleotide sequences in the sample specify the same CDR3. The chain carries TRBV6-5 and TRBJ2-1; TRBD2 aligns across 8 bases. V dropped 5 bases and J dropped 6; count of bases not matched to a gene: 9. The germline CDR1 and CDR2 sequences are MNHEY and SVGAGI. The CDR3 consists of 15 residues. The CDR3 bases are TGTGCCAGCAGTCGGGAGGGGGGTAGGGGCAATGAGCAGTTCTTC. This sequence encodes CASSREGGRGNEQFF.

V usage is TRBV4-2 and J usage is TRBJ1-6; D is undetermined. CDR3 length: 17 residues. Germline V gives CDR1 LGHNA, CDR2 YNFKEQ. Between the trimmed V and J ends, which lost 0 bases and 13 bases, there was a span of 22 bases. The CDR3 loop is CASSQELSRGSPFPLHF. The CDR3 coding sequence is TGTGCCAGCAGCCAAGAACTTTCTCGGGGATCCCCCTTTCCCCTCCACTTT.

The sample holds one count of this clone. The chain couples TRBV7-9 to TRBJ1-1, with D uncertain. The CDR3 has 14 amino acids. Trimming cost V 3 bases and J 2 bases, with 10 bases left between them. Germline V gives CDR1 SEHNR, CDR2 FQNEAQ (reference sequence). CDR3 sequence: CASSLTSGNTEAFF. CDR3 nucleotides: TGTGCCAGCAGCTTGACCAGCGGAAACACTGAAGCTTTCTTT.

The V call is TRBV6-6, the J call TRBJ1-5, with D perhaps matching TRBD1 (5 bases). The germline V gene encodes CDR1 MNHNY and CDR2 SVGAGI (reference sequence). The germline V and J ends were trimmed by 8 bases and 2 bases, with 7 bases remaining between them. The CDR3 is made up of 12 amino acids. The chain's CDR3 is CASWGGNQPQHF. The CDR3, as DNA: TGTGCCAGCTGGGGGGGCAATCAGCCCCAGCATTTT.

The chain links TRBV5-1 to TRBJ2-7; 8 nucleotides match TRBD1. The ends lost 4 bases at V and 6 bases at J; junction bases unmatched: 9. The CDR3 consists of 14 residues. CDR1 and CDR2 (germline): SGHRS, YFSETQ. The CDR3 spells CASSTTGGSLEQYF. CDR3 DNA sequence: TGCGCCAGCAGCACAACAGGGGGAAGCCTCGAGCAGTACTTC.

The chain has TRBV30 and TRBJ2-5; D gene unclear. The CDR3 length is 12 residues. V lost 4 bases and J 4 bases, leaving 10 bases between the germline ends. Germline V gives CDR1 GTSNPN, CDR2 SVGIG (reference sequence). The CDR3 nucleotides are TGTGCCTGGAATCCCAATTTAGAGACCCAGTACTTC. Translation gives CAWNPNLETQYF.

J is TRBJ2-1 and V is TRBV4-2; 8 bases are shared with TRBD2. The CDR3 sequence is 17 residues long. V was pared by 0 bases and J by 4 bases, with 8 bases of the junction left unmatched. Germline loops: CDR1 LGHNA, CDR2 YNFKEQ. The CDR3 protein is CASSQDPGGAVYNEQFF. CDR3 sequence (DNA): TGTGCCAGCAGCCAAGATCCCGGGGGGGCCGTTTACAATGAGCAGTTCTTC.

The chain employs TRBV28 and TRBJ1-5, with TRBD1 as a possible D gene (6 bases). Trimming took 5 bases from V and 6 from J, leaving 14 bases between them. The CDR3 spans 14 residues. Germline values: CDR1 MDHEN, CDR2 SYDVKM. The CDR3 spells CASSPDSGTQPQHF. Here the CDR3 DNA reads TGTGCCAGCAGTCCGGACAGTGGGACTCAGCCCCAGCATTTT.

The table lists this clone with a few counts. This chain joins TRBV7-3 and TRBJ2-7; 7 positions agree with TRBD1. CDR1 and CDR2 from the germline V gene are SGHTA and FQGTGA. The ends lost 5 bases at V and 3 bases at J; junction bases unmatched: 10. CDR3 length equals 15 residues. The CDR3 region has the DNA TGTGCCAGCAGCCCAGGACAGGCTGATATCTACGAGCAGTACTTC. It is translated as CASSPGQADIYEQYF.

CDR3 nucleotide sequence: TGTGCCAGCAGCATAAACGTACTGAGTTGGGGAGAGCGGAATGAAAAACTGTTTTTT. Translation: CASSINVLSWGERNEKLFF. This chain uses TRBV21-1 with TRBJ1-4. TRBV21-1 is a listed pseudogene. The CDR3 spans 19 residues.

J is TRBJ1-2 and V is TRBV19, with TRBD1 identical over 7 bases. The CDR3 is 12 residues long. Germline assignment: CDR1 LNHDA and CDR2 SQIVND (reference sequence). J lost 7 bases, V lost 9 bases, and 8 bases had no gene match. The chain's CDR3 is CASGQDLGGYTF. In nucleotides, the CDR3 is TGTGCCAGCGGACAGGACTTGGGTGGCTACACCTTC.

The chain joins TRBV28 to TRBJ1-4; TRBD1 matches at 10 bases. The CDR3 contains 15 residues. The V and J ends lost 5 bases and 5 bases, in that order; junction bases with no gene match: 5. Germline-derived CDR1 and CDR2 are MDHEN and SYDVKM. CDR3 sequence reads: CASSRPGQGNEKLFF. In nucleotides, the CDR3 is TGTGCCAGCAGTAGGCCGGGACAGGGGAATGAAAAACTGTTTTTT. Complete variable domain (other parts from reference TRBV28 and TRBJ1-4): DVKVTQSSRYLVKRTGEKVFLECVQDMDHENMFWYRQDPGLGLRLIYFSYDVKMKEKGDIPEGYSVSREKKERFSLILESASTNQTSMYLCASSRPGQGNEKLFFGSGTQLSVL.

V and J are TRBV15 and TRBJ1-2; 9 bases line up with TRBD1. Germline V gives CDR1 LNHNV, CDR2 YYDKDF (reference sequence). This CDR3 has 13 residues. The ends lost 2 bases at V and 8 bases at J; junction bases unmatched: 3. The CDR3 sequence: CATSRRGTGGYTF. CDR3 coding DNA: TGTGCCACCAGCAGAAGAGGGACAGGGGGCTACACCTTC.

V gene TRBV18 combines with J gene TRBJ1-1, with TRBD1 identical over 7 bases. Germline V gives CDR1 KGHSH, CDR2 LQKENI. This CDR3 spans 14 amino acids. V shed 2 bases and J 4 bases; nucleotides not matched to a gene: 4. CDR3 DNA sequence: TGTGCCAGCTCACCAAATCAGGGGGGCACTGAAGCTTTCTTT. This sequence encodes CASSPNQGGTEAFF.